The following is a T cell receptor (beta chain) sequence with its context. The data were taken from a study of OX40 agonist ivuxolimab in advanced cancers. Across the whole study: Patients' therapy was ivuxolimab, an antibody that acts as an agonist of OX40 (CD134). Those treated in dose escalation had hepatocellular carcinoma, melanoma, renal cell cancer or head and neck cancer.

V was clipped by 5 bases and J by 0 bases; unmatched bases: 9. This CDR3 region has 16 residues. Germline V gene lookup returns CDR1 MDHEN and CDR2 SYDVKM. Clones were sequenced by immunoSEQ multiplex PCR, and TCRdb holds only the in-frame ones, with some missing. This repertoire shows tens of thousands of clones, 70% to 90% found once; its top ten account for less than 6%. The chain joins TRBV28 to TRBJ1-1; 7 positions match TRBD1. The receptor comes from an adult with an advanced solid tumor such as melanoma, head and neck, liver or kidney cancer. Specimen: CD4+ or CD8+ T cells sorted from blood, collected in a trial of the OX40 agonist ivuxolimab. The CDR3 bases are TGTGCCAGCAGTATTCGACAGGGAATCATGAACACTGAAGCTTTCTTT. This encodes CASSIRQGIMNTEAFF.